This TCR beta chain was sequenced for a study of T-cell reconstitution after alpha-beta-depleted transplantation in children. The CDR3 is 15 amino acids. CDR1 is SGHDN, CDR2 FVKESK, per germline. V shed 4 bases and J shed 4 bases, with 17 bases lying between them. The TCRbeta library incorporated unique molecular identifiers. Each CDR3 protein is one row after TCRdb ran MiXCR on the PCR reads. The sample contains about 360,000 distinct CDR3 sequences, 13% of which appear only once. The starting material was PBMCs, obtained from the stem cell graft. The gene calls are TRBV14 and TRBJ2-7; D may correspond to TRBD1 or TRBD2 (6 bases each). This clonotype was sampled from a human donor who donated a stem cell graft to a child with Fanconi anemia. The DNA for the CDR3 is TGTGCCAGCAGCCCCATCGGGGGCGGAAAATACGAGCAGTACGTC. Amino acid sequence: CASSPIGGGKYEQYV.